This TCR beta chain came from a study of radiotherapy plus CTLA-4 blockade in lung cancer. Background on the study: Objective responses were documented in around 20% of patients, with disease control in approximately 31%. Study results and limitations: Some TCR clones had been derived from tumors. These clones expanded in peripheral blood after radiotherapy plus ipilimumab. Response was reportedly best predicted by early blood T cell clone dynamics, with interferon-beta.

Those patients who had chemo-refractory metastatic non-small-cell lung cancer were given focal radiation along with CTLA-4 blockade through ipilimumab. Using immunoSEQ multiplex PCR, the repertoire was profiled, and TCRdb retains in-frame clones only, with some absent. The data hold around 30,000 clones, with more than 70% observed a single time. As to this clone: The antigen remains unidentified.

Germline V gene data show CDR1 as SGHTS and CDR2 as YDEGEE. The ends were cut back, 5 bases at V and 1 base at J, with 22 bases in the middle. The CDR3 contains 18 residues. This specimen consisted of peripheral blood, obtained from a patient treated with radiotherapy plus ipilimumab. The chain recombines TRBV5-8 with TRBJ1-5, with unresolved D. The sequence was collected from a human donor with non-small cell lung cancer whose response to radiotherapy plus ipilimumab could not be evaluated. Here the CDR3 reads CASSLVVLVVNSNQPQHF. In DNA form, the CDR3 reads TGTGCCAGCAGTCTTGTGGTACTTGTGGTGAACAGCAATCAGCCCCAGCATTTT.